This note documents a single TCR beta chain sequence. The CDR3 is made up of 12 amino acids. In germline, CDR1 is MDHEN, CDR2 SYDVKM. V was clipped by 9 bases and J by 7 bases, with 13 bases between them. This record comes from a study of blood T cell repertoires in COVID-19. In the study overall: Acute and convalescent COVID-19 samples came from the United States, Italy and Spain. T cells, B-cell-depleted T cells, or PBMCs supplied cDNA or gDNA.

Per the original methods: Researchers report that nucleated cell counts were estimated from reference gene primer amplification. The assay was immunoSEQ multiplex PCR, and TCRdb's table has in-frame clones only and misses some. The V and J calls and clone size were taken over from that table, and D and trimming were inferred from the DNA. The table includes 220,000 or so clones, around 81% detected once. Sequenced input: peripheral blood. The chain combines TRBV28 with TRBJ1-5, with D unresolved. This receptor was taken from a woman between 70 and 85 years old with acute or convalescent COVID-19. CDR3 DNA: TGTGCCAGTTCGGAATTGGGCCAGCCCCAGCATTTT. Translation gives CASSELGQPQHF.